This TCR beta chain was obtained from a study of T cells in Graves' hyperthyroidism and ophthalmopathy. As for the study in general: Peripheral blood was obtained at initial diagnosis, preceding any treatment. Whole-study findings and limits: Ophthalmopathy got predicted by the model a median about 6.7 months before its onset. Blood shared most expanded thyroid clonotypes above 0.001.

This clonotype has more than one count but fewer than ten. The antigen remains unidentified. CDR1 and CDR2 from the germline V gene are DFQATT and SNEGSKA (reference sequence). This CDR3 has 16 residues. V lost 3 bases to trimming and J lost 3 bases; unmatched junction nucleotides: 11. The authors took PBMCs from 7.5 to 10 ml fresh peripheral blood. RNA transcripts were the template for amplifying TCR beta CDR3 regions. A first-round RT-PCR of the TCR CDR3 used the HTBI primer set. TCRdb reprocessed the multiplex PCR reads via MiXCR and lists one record per CDR3 protein. The sample includes approximately 260,000 distinct CDR3 sequences, roughly 15% seen only once; the top ten take 30% to 35%.

The rearrangement links TRBV20-1 to TRBJ2-7, with 10 bases that match TRBD2. This TCR was sampled from a woman aged 45-59 years with Graves' hyperthyroidism that later progressed to Graves' ophthalmopathy. Material for sequencing was blood. CDR3 nucleotide sequence: TGCAGTGCTAGCACGAGGGGGACTAGCGACTACTACGAGCAGTACTTC. Its protein product is CSASTRGTSDYYEQYF.